This TCR beta chain is drawn from a study of post-analysis software for immune sequencing data. Study-wide context: In terms of disease course, relapsing-remitting, secondary progressive and progressive-relapsing multiple sclerosis were included.

The CDR3 has 15 residues. Germline CDR1 reads MGHDK; CDR2 reads SYGVNS. As for this clonotype: The antigen remains undetermined.

Study-wide results and limits: For normalized Chao1 diversity, multiple sclerosis patients scored significantly lower than controls did. Four or five TRBV segments, TRBV5-6, TRBV5-1 and TRBV20-1 among them, were found more frequent in patients than controls.

Researchers reported that TCR beta cDNA libraries carried unique molecular identifiers. The source material, roughly 0.9 to 11 million T cells, gave rise to about 490,000 cDNA molecules. TCRdb passed the PCR reads through MiXCR, listing each CDR3 protein once. The sample lists fewer than 700,000 distinct CDR3 sequences; about 44% were seen once. The sequenced sample consisted of blood. This receptor was taken from a girl aged 10 to 17 with multiple sclerosis. The V call is TRBV25-1, the J call TRBJ2-5; 10 nucleotides align to TRBD1. The closer fit of TRBJ2-7 to the DNA end suggests the J call may be wrong. This chain's CDR3 is CASSEGGQGKNEQYF. The CDR3 DNA is TGTGCCAGCAGTGAAGGGGGACAGGGGAAGAACGAGCAGTACTTC.